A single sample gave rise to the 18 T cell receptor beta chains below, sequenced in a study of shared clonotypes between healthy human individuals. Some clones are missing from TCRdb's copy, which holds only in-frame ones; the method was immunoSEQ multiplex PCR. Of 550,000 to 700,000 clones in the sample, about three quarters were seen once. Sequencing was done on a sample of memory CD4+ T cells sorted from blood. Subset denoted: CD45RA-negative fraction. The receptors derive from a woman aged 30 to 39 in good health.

The DNA of the CDR3 is TGTGCCAGCAGTCCAGGGAAAGAGAATGGCTACACCTTC. Its protein product is CASSPGKENGYTF. The V and J genes are TRBV6-6 and TRBJ1-2; a possible D gene is TRBD1 (5 bases). CDR1 is MNHNY and CDR2 is SVGAGI in the germline V gene (reference sequence). The CDR3 length is 13 residues. V lost 5 bases, J lost 6 bases, and 13 bases lay in between.

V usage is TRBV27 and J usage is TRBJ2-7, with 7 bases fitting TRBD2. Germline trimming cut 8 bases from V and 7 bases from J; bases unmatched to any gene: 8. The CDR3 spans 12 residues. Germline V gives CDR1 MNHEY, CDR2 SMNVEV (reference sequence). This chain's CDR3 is CASGAREWEQYF. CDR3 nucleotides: TGTGCCAGCGGGGCGCGGGAGTGGGAGCAGTACTTC.

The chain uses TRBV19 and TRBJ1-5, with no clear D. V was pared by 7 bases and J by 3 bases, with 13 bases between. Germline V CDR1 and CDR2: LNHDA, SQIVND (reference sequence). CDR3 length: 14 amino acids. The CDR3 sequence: CASKYLQSNQPQHF. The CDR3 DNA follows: TGTGCCAGTAAGTATCTTCAATCCAATCAGCCCCAGCATTTT.

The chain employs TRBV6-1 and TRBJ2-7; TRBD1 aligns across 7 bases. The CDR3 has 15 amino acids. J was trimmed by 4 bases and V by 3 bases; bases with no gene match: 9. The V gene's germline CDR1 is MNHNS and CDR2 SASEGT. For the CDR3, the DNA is TGTGCCAGCAGTGAGCTCATCGGGACAGATTACGAGCAGTACTTC. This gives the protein CASSELIGTDYEQYF.

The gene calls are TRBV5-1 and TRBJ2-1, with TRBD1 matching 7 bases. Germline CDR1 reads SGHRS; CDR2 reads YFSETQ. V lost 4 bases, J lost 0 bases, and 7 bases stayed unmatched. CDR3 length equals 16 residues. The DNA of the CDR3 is TGCGCCAGCAGCCCCGGACAGGAGGACTCCTACAATGAGCAGTTCTTC. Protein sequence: CASSPGQEDSYNEQFF.

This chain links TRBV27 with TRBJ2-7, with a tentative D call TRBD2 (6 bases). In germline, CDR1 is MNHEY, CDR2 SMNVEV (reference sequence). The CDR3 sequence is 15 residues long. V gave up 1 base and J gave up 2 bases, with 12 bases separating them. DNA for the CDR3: TGTGCCAGCAGTTTATTTCAGGGAGGCACCTACGAGCAGTACTTC. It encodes CASSLFQGGTYEQYF.

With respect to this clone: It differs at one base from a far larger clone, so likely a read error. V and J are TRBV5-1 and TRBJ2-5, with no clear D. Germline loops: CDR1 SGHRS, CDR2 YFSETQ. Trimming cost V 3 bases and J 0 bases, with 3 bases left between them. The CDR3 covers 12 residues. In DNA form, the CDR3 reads TGCGCCAGCAGCTCCAACCAAGAGACCCAGTACTTC. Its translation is CASSSNQETQYF.

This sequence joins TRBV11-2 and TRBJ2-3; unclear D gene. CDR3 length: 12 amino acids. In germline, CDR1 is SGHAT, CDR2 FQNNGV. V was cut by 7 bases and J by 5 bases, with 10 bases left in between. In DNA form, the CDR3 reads TGTGCCAGCACCCCTCTGGGAGATACGCAGTATTTT. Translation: CASTPLGDTQYF.

CDR3 residues: CASSLGSAANTGELFF. Written as DNA, the CDR3 is TGCGCCAGCAGCTTGGGGTCAGCCGCGAACACCGGGGAGCTGTTTTTT. The chain is built from TRBV5-1 and TRBJ2-2; D is undetermined. V was cut by 0 bases and J by 0 bases, with 9 bases left in between. The germline V gene has CDR1 SGHRS and CDR2 YFSETQ. The CDR3 has 16 residues.

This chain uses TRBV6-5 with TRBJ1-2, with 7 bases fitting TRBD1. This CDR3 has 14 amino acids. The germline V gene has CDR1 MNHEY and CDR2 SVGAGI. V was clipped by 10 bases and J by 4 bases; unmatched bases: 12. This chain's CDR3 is CATYDRATFYGYTF. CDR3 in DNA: TGTGCCACCTATGACAGGGCTACTTTCTATGGCTACACCTTC.

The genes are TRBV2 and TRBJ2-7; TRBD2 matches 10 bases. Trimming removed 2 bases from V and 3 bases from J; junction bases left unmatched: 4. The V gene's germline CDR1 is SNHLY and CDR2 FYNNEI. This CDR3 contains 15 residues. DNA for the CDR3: TGTGCCAGCAGTGAACGGACTAGCGGTATCTACGAGCAGTACTTC. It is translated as CASSERTSGIYEQYF.

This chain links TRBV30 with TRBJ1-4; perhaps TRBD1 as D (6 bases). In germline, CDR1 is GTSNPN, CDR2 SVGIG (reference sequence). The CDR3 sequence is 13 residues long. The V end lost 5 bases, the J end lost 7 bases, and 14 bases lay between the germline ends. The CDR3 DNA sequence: TGTGCCTGGGGGGGGCTTGGCGTTGAAAAACTGTTTTTT. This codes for CAWGGLGVEKLFF.

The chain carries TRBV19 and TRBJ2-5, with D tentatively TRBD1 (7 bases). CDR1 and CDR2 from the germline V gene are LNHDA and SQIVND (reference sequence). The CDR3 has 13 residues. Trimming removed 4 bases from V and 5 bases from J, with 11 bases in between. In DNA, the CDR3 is TGTGCCAGTAGTACAGGGGGGTGGGAGACCCAGTACTTC. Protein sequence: CASSTGGWETQYF.

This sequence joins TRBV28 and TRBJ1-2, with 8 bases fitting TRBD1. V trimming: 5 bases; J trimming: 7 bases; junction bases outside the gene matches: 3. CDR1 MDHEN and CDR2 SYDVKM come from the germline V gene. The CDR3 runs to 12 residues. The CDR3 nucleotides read TGTGCCAGCAGTCTGACAGGGGCTGGCTACACCTTC. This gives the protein CASSLTGAGYTF.

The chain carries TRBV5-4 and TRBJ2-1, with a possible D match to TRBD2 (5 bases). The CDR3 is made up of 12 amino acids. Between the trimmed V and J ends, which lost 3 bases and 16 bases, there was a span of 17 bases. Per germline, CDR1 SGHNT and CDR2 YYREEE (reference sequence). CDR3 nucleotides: TGTGCCAGCAGCTCGACACGGGATATCCTTTTCTTC. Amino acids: CASSSTRDILFF.

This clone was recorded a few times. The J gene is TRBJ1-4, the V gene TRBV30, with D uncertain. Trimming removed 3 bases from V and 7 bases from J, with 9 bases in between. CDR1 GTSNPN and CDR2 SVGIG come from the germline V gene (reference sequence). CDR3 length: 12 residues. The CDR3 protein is CAWSADREKLFF. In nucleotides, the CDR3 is TGTGCCTGGAGCGCAGATCGTGAAAAACTGTTTTTT.

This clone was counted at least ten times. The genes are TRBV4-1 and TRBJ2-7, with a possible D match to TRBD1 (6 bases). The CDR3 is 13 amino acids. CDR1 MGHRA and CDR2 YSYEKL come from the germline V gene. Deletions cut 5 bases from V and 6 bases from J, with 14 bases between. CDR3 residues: CASSYSLQGEQYF. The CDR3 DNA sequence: TGCGCCAGCAGCTATTCCTTACAGGGCGAGCAGTACTTC.

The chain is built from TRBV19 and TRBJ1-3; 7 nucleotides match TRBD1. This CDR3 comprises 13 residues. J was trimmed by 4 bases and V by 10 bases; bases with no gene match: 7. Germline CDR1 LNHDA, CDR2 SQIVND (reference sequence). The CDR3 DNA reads TGTGCCACCCGACAGGGAGGAGGAAACACCATATATTTT. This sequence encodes CATRQGGGNTIYF.